Following are 29 T cell receptor beta chains from one sample sequenced in a study of blood T cell repertoires in COVID-19. The protocol was immunoSEQ multiplex PCR, while the TCRdb copy is restricted to in-frame clones and leaves out a portion. The sample lists about 58,000 clones; 75% to 90% were seen once. Sequencing was done on a sample of peripheral blood. The receptors were sampled from a woman in her sixties with active COVID-19.

This clone was seen a single time. This chain connects TRBV7-6 to TRBJ2-5, with 11 bases matching TRBD2. The CDR3 has 16 residues. With V trimmed by 0 bases and J by 5 bases, 5 bases remained unmatched. Germline CDR1 and CDR2: SGHVS and FNYEAQ. The CDR3 reads CASSLASGGALETQYF. DNA for the CDR3: TGTGCCAGCAGCTTAGCTAGCGGGGGGGCCCTGGAGACCCAGTACTTC.

Of note for this clone: Given the absence of the conserved phenylalanine or tryptophan at the CDR3 end, a read error is likely. Because the CDR3's place on the DNA is in doubt, the DNA is left out and the CDR3 is given as listed by TCRdb. The chain links TRBV5-4 to TRBJ2-3; the DNA was not compared with TRBD2, the D call given in the table. Inclusive of both ends, the CDR3 amounts to 15 amino acids. Germline CDR1 and CDR2: SGHNT and YYREEE (reference sequence). This CDR3 is CASSLGTSGGPPRRL.

The chain uses TRBV7-3 and TRBJ2-1; D is undetermined. CDR3 length: 11 amino acids. CDR1 and CDR2 (germline): SGHTA, FQGTGA. V was shortened by 5 bases and J by 7 bases, with 6 bases between the two germline ends. The CDR3 DNA is TGTGCCAGCAGCCTCACAAATGAGCAGTTCTTC. As protein: CASSLTNEQFF.

The chain joins TRBV7-2 to TRBJ1-5; 9 bases map to TRBD1. The germline V gene encodes CDR1 SGHTA and CDR2 FQGNSA. J lost 5 bases, V lost 6 bases, and 8 bases had no gene match. This CDR3 is 15 amino acids long. The CDR3 reads CASRLGGQGDQPQHF. The CDR3 coding sequence is TGTGCCAGCAGATTGGGGGGACAGGGTGATCAGCCCCAGCATTTT. The whole variable domain, filled in from reference TRBV7-2 and TRBJ1-5, reads GAGVSQSPSNKVTEKGKDVELRCDPISGHTALYWYRQSLGQGLEFLIYFQGNSAPDKSGLPSDRFSAERTGGSVSTLTIQRTQQEDSAVYLCASRLGGQGDQPQHFGDGTRLSIL.

The chain uses TRBV9 and TRBJ2-7, with D perhaps TRBD2 (5 bases). The V gene lost 2 bases and the J gene lost 6 bases, with 18 bases spanning the gap. Germline CDR1 and CDR2: SGDLS and YYNGEE. The CDR3 length is 15 residues. CDR3 bases: TGTGCCAGCAGCGTCGGCCACGGACTTTTAGTCGAGCAGTACTTC. Translating gives CASSVGHGLLVEQYF.

There are a few counts of this clone. CDR3 residues: CASSLGLAGYRGEQYF. The CDR3 bases are TGTGCCAGCAGCTTGGGACTAGCGGGGTATCGGGGGGAGCAGTACTTC. The chain uses TRBV5-5 and TRBJ2-7; TRBD2 aligns across 11 bases. The V gene's germline CDR1 is SGHKS and CDR2 YYEKEE (reference sequence). The CDR3 spans 16 residues. Trimming removed 0 bases from V and 7 bases from J; junction bases left unmatched: 9.

The rearrangement links TRBV11-2 to TRBJ2-5; D may be TRBD1 (5 bases). The CDR3 extends over 14 amino acids. The V end was cut by 5 bases, the J end by 0 bases, with 10 bases between. Germline CDR1 SGHAT, CDR2 FQNNGV. The CDR3 reads CASSGWGNQETQYF. The CDR3 DNA reads TGTGCCAGCAGCGGGTGGGGCAACCAAGAGACCCAGTACTTC.

This chain links TRBV29-1 with TRBJ2-7, with a weak D call TRBD2 (6 bases). The V gene lost 6 bases and the J gene lost 7 bases, with 13 bases spanning the gap. Looked up from germline, CDR1 is SQVTM and CDR2 is ANQGSEA. The CDR3 extends over 11 amino acids. The CDR3 DNA reads TGCAGCGTAGGGAGGACGGGGGAGCAGTACTTC. This gives the protein CSVGRTGEQYF.

The V gene is TRBV7-9, the J gene TRBJ2-3; TRBD1 matches 7 bases. With V trimmed by 2 bases and J by 1 base, 3 bases remained unmatched. Looked up from germline, CDR1 is SEHNR and CDR2 is FQNEAQ (reference sequence). The length of the CDR3 is 15 residues. The CDR3 sequence is CASSLWGTGTDTQYF. CDR3 bases: TGTGCCAGCAGCTTATGGGGGACAGGCACAGATACGCAGTATTTT.

Notes on this clone: One junction end disagrees with the germline gene, perhaps due to a read error. The gene calls are TRBV7-7 and TRBJ2-2; TRBD2 matches 9 bases. CDR3 length: 18 amino acids. Germline V gene lookup returns CDR1 SSHAT and CDR2 FNYEAQ (reference sequence). The CDR3: CASSSVERGAPGTGELFF. The CDR3 nucleotides read TGTGCTAGCAGCAGTGTCGAGCGGGGGGCTCCAGGCACCGGGGAGCTGTTTTTT.

The V and J genes are TRBV7-3 and TRBJ2-2; TRBD1 aligns across 7 bases. Germline loops: CDR1 SGHTA, CDR2 FQGTGA. The CDR3 consists of 14 residues. V was clipped by 7 bases and J by 4 bases; unmatched bases: 6. DNA of the CDR3: TGTGCCAGCAAGTACAGGGGTGGCACCGGGGAGCTGTTTTTT. Encoded protein: CASKYRGGTGELFF.

J is TRBJ1-6 and V is TRBV7-9; tentative D call: TRBD1 (6 bases). CDR1 and CDR2 (germline): SEHNR, FQNEAQ (reference sequence). CDR3 length: 12 amino acids. Between the trimmed V and J ends, which lost 6 bases and 12 bases, there was a span of 12 bases. The CDR3 sequence is CASSQTGRPLHF. CDR3 DNA sequence: TGTGCCAGCAGTCAAACAGGGAGACCCCTCCACTTT.

Turning to this clone: One junction end disagrees with the germline gene, perhaps due to a read error. The CDR3 region has the DNA TGTGCCAGCAGCTCAGTCCCCTCCAACGAGCAGTACTTC. This codes for CASSSVPSNEQYF. V usage is TRBV7-9 and J usage is TRBJ2-7; D ambiguous. CDR3 length: 13 residues. Germline assignment: CDR1 SEHNR and CDR2 FQNEAQ (reference sequence).

V gene TRBV7-2 combines with J gene TRBJ2-2; no clear D. Trimming took off 4 bases at V and 3 bases at J, with 9 bases between the two ends. The CDR3 loop spans 14 amino acids. The germline CDR1 and CDR2 sequences are SGHTA and FQGNSA. The CDR3 spells CASSSPPYTGELFF. The CDR3 bases are TGTGCCAGCAGCTCCCCCCCCTACACCGGGGAGCTGTTTTTT.

J is TRBJ1-4 and V is TRBV6-2 or TRBV6-3, with D tentatively TRBD1 (6 bases). The CDR3 totals 15 residues. Per the germline V gene, CDR1 is MNHEY and CDR2 is SVGEGT. V lost 4 bases and J lost 8, with 17 bases in between. The CDR3 loop reads CASSSAYGGREKLFF. The CDR3 DNA is TGTGCCAGCAGTTCAGCGTATGGGGGCCGGGAAAAACTGTTTTTT.

The chain joins TRBV19 to TRBJ2-4; 8 nucleotides match TRBD1. The germline CDR1 and CDR2 sequences are LNHDA and SQIVND (reference sequence). This CDR3 region has 14 residues. V gave up 3 bases and J gave up 5 bases; unmatched junction bases: 3. CDR3 in amino acids: CASSIQGAQNIQYF. The CDR3 DNA follows: TGTGCCAGTAGTATCCAGGGGGCGCAAAACATTCAGTACTTC.

The chain joins TRBV3-1 (or the pseudogene TRBV3-2) to TRBJ1-4; 7 bases agree with TRBD1. This CDR3 comprises 15 residues. With 5 bases clipped from V and 14 bases from J, the junction kept 17 bases outside the gene matches. Germline lookup yields CDR1 LGHDT and CDR2 YNNKEL (reference sequence). The CDR3 spells CASSSQGRGSTRLFF. The CDR3, as DNA: TGTGCCAGCAGCTCACAGGGGCGAGGTTCCACGAGGCTGTTTTTT.

Here the CDR3 reads CASREGSTDTQYF. The CDR3 DNA is TGTGCCAGCAGGGAGGGTTCCACAGATACGCAGTATTTT. The chain employs TRBV2 and TRBJ2-3; D perhaps matches TRBD2 (6 bases). CDR3 length: 13 amino acids. From germline, CDR1 is SNHLY and CDR2 FYNNEI. V was pared by 6 bases and J by 2 bases, with 9 bases between. Full variable domain (remainder filled in from reference TRBV2 and TRBJ2-3): EPEVTQTPSHQVTQMGQEVILRCVPISNHLYFYWYRQILGQKVEFLVSFYNNEISEKSEIFDDQFSVERPDGSNFTLKIRSTKLEDSAMYFCASREGSTDTQYFGPGTRLTVL.

J is TRBJ1-4 and V is TRBV4-2, with 12 bases lining up with TRBD1. J gave up 8 bases and V 1 base, and 2 bases lay outside the gene matches. Germline V gene sequence: CDR1 LGHNA, CDR2 YNFKEQ. This CDR3 is 15 amino acids long. CDR3: CASSQGDRGREKLFF. DNA of the CDR3: TGTGCCAGCAGCCAAGGGGACAGGGGGCGGGAAAAACTGTTTTTT.

The chain links TRBV19 to TRBJ1-2, with D perhaps TRBD1 (5 bases). Per the germline V gene, CDR1 is LNHDA and CDR2 is SQIVND (reference sequence). The CDR3 spans 13 residues. DNA of the CDR3: TGTGCGTGCGGTAGGGGCTTGGACTATGGCTACACCTTC. Encoded protein: CACGRGLDYGYTF.

This rearrangement joins TRBV7-9 to TRBJ2-7; 10 positions agree with TRBD1. CDR1 is SEHNR, CDR2 FQNEAQ, per germline (reference sequence). V lost 4 bases and J lost 0; bases outside the gene matches: 6. There are 16 residues in the CDR3. In nucleotides, the CDR3 is TGTGCCAGCAGCTATGGACAGGGGGACACCTCCTACGAGCAGTACTTC. Translating it yields CASSYGQGDTSYEQYF.

The rearrangement uses TRBV7-7 and TRBJ2-5; perhaps TRBD1 as D (5 bases). The V gene lost 5 bases and the J gene lost 1 base, with 14 bases spanning the gap. CDR3 length: 15 amino acids. Per the germline V gene, CDR1 is SSHAT and CDR2 is FNYEAQ (reference sequence). The CDR3 loop is CASSSGRTFQETQYF. CDR3 sequence (DNA): TGTGCCAGCAGCAGTGGCCGGACATTCCAAGAGACCCAGTACTTC. Full variable domain (missing parts from reference TRBV7-7 and TRBJ2-5): GAGVSQSPRYKVTKRGQDVTLRCDPISSHATLYWYQQALGQGPEFLTYFNYEAQPDKSGLPSDRFSAERPEGSISTLTIQRTEQRDSAMYRCASSSGRTFQETQYFGPGTRLLVL.

The chain is built from TRBV27 and TRBJ2-3; 9 nucleotides agree with TRBD2. V lost 2 bases, J lost 1 base, and 1 base stayed unmatched. Germline CDR1 MNHEY, CDR2 SMNVEV (reference sequence). This CDR3 comprises 15 residues. CDR3 region: CASSLAGGRTDTQYF. The CDR3 nucleotides are TGTGCCAGCAGTTTAGCGGGGGGGCGCACAGATACGCAGTATTTT.

The gene calls are TRBV5-8 and TRBJ2-2; 8 bases match TRBD1. V shed 0 bases and J 2 bases; nucleotides not matched to a gene: 6. Germline loops: CDR1 SGHTS, CDR2 YDEGEE. The CDR3 contains 17 residues. For the CDR3, the DNA is TGTGCCAGCAGCTTGGGCGTTGACAGGGGTAACACCGGGGAGCTGTTTTTT. This codes for CASSLGVDRGNTGELFF.

The chain joins TRBV7-2 to TRBJ2-5, with TRBD1 as a possible D gene (6 bases). CDR1 and CDR2 (germline): SGHTA, FQGNSA. V shed 5 bases and J shed 2 bases, with 6 bases lying between them. The CDR3 is 12 residues long. The CDR3 region is CASSGQQETQYF. The CDR3 DNA reads TGTGCCAGCAGCGGACAGCAAGAGACCCAGTACTTC.

To note about this clone: A read error may account for a junction end that differs from germline. The J gene is TRBJ1-3, the V gene TRBV4-3; maybe TRBD1 (6 bases). Germline CDR1 and CDR2: LGHNA and YSLEER. The CDR3 runs 17 residues. The CDR3: CASSQSWGGRTGNTIYF. For the CDR3, the DNA is TGCGCGAGCAGCCAAAGTTGGGGGGGCAGGACTGGAAACACCATATATTTT.

This sequence joins TRBV6-5 and TRBJ1-6, with TRBD1 identical over 8 bases. This CDR3 has 15 residues. The V segment lost 2 bases and the J segment 9 bases; nucleotides outside the gene matches: 6. Germline CDR1 MNHEY, CDR2 SVGAGI. CDR3 nucleotide sequence: TGTGCCAGCAGTTACCAAGACAGGGGTAGTTCACCCCTCCACTTT. It encodes CASSYQDRGSSPLHF.

V and J are TRBV6-5 and TRBJ1-4; no clear D. The CDR3 loop spans 14 amino acids. V lost 7 bases and J lost 8, with 17 bases in between. Germline assignment: CDR1 MNHEY and CDR2 SVGAGI. The CDR3 reads CASTPRGNHEKLFF. Here the CDR3 DNA reads TGTGCCAGCACCCCTCGAGGGAACCACGAAAAACTGTTTTTT.

The rearrangement joins TRBV9 to TRBJ2-5; D gene uncertain. CDR1 SGDLS and CDR2 YYNGEE come from the germline V gene. V dropped 2 bases and J dropped 5 bases, with 10 bases sitting between them. This CDR3 has 13 amino acids. Here the CDR3 DNA reads TGTGCCAGCAGCGTTGGAGTTAGGGAGACCCAGTACTTC. Translation gives CASSVGVRETQYF.